Given below is one T cell receptor beta chain in context. The data are from a study of blood T cell repertoires in COVID-19. Study as a whole: The United States, Italy and Spain were the sources of the acute and convalescent COVID-19 samples. Sources were T cells, B-cell-depleted T cells, or PBMCs; the material itself was cDNA or gDNA.

In the original processing: Estimation of nucleated cell counts relied on the amplification of reference gene primers. Assay used: immunoSEQ multiplex PCR; TCRdb lists only in-frame clones, some missing. That table furnishes V, J and clone size, whereas the DNA furnished D and trimming. The sample has around 66,000 clones; more than 75% are singletons. This CDR3 region has 14 residues. The V gene lost 4 bases and the J gene lost 1 base, with 12 bases spanning the gap. Germline V CDR1 and CDR2: GTSNPN, SVGIG (reference sequence). This clonotype originated in a man aged 55 to 70 with acute or convalescent COVID-19. The sequencing sample was made of peripheral blood. This chain connects TRBV30 to TRBJ2-3, with D perhaps TRBD1 (5 bases). This CDR3 reads CAWTLGERTDTQYF. CDR3 bases: TGTGCCTGGACTTTAGGGGAACGCACAGATACGCAGTATTTT.